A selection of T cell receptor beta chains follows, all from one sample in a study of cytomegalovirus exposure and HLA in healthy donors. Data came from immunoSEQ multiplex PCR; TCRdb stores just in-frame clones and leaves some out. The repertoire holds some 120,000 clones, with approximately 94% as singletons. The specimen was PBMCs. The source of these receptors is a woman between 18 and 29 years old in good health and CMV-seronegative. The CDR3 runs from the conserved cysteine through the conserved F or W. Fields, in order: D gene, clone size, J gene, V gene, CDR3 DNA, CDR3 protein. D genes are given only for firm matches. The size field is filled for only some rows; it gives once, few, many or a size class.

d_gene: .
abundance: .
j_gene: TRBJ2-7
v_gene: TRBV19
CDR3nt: TGTGCCAGTAGTATTGGCAGCAGGTACGGGAGTAACGAGCAGTACTTC
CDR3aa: CASSIGSRYGSNEQYF

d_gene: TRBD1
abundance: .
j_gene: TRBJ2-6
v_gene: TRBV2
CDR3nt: TGTGCCAGCAGTAAACGGACAGGAAGAACCTCTGGGGCCAACGTCCTGACTTTC
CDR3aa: CASSKRTGRTSGANVLTF

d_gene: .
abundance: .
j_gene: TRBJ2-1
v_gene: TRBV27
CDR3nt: TGTGCCAGCAGTTTATGGGGCCAAAACAATGAGCAGTTCTTC
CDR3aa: CASSLWGQNNEQFF

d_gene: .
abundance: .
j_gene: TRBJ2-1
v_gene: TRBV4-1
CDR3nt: TGCGCCAGCAGCCCCGTCGCTAGCCCGGGGCAGTTCTTC
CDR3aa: CASSPVASPGQFF

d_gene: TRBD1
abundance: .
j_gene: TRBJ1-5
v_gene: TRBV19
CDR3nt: TGTGCCACCCGAGAGGGGGCCCAGCCCCAGCATTTT
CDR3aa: CATREGAQPQHF

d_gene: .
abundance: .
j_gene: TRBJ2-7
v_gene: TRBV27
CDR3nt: TGTGCCAGCAGTTTCCCAGGCTACGAGCAGTACTTC
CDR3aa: CASSFPGYEQYF

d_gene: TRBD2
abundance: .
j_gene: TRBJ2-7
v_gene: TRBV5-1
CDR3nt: TGCGCCAGCAGAGGACTAGCGGAGACCTACGAGCAGTACTTC
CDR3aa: CASRGLAETYEQYF

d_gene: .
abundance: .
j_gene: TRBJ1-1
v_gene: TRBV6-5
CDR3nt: TGTGCCAGCAGTTACTCCAGCAGGGCCACTGAAGCTTTCTTT
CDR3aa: CASSYSSRATEAFF

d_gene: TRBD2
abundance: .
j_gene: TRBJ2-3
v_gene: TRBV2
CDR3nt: TGTGCCAGCAGTGTTGAGCGGGGGTGGGATACTAGCACAGATACGCAGTATTTT
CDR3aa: CASSVERGWDTSTDTQYF

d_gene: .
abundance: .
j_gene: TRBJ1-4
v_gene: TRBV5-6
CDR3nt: TGTGCCAGCAGCCTAGAGGGTGCAACTAATGAAAAACTGTTTTTT
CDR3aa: CASSLEGATNEKLFF

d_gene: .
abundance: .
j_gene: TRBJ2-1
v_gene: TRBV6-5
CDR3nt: TGTGCCACCGCGGGTTCCCCCTACAATGAGCAGTTCTTC
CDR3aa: CATAGSPYNEQFF

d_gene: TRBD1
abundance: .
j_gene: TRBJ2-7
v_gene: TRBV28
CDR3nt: TGTGCCAGCAGTTCTGGACAGGGGCCGGGATACGAGCAGTACTTC
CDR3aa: CASSSGQGPGYEQYF

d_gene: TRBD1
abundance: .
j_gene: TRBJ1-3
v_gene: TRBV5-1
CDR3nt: TGCGCCAGCAGCACGGGACAGGGGGCTGATGGAAACACCATATATTTT
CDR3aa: CASSTGQGADGNTIYF

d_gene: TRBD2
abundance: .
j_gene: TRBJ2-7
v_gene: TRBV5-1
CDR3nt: TGCGCCAGCAGCTGGGGACTAGCGGGTCTCTCCTACGAGCAGTACTTC
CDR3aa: CASSWGLAGLSYEQYF

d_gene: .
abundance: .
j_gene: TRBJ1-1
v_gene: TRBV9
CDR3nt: TGTGCCAGCAGCGTTGCAGGTTTACAAACTGAAGCTTTCTTT
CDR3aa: CASSVAGLQTEAFF

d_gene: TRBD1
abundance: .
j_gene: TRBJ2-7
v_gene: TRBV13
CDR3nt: TGTGCCAGCAGCTTCCGGGACAGCACCTGGGAGCAGTACTTC
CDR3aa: CASSFRDSTWEQYF

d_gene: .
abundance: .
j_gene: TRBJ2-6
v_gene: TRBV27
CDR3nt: TGTGCCAGCAGACCCATCGGACAGAACCCCTCTGGGGCCAACGTCCTGACTTTC
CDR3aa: CASRPIGQNPSGANVLTF

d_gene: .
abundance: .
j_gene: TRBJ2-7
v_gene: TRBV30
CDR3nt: TGTGCCTGGACTAGGACAGTGGGCTACGAGCAGTACTTC
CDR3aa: CAWTRTVGYEQYF

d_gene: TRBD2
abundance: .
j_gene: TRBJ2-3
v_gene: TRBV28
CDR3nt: TGTGCCAGCAGTTTATGGAGTAGCGGGAGCGTCACAGATACGCAGTATTTT
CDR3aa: CASSLWSSGSVTDTQYF

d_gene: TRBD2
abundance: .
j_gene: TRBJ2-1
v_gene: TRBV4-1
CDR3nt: TGCGCCAGCAGCCAAGCGGGAGGGCGGGCTGAGCAGTTCTTC
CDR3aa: CASSQAGGRAEQFF

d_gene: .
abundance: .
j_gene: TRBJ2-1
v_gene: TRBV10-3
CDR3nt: TGTGCCATCAGTGGCCTAAACAATGAGCAGTTCTTC
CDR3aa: CAISGLNNEQFF

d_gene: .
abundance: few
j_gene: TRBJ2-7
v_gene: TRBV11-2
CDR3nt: TGTGCCAGCAGCTTAGGGACACACTCCTACGAGCAGTACTTC
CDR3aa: CASSLGTHSYEQYF

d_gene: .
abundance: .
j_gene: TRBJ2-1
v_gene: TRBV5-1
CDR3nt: TGCGCCAGCAGCTTGGAGGGGTCGGGTAATGAGCAGTTCTTC
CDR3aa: CASSLEGSGNEQFF

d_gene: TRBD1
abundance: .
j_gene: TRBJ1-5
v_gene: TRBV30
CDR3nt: TGTGCCTGGAGTGACCTATCTAAAGGGACAGGACGCAATCAGCCCCAGCATTTT
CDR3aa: CAWSDLSKGTGRNQPQHF

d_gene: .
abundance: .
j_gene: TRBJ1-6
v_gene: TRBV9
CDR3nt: TGTGCCAGCAGAAGCGAAAGCTCCTATAATTCACCCCTCCACTTT
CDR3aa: CASRSESSYNSPLHF

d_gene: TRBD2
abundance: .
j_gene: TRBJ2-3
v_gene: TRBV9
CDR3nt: TGTGCCAGCAGCGTAAGACTAGCGGGCACAGATACGCAGTATTTT
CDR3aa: CASSVRLAGTDTQYF

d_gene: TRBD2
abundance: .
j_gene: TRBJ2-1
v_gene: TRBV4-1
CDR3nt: TGCGCCAGCAGCCAAGGCGGGACTAGCTACAATGAGCAGTTCTTC
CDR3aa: CASSQGGTSYNEQFF

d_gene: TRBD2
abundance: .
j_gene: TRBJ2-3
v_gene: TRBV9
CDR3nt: TGTGCCAGCAGCGTAGATGGCGGGGGGGGGCAAGATACGCAGTATTTT
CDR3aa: CASSVDGGGGQDTQYF

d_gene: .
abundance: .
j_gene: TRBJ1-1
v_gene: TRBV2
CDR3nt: TGTGCCAGCAGTGAATTTGATCCGGTAGGGGGGGTACCTGAAGCTTTCTTT
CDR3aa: CASSEFDPVGGVPEAFF

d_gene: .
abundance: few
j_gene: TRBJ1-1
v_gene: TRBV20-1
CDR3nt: TGCAGTGCTAGGGGGGGCACTGAAGCTTTCTTT
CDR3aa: CSARGGTEAFF

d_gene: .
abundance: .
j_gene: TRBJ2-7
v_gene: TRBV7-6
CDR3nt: TGTGCCAGCAGCTATTCCTTTGGACAGAACTACGAGCAGTACTTC
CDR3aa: CASSYSFGQNYEQYF

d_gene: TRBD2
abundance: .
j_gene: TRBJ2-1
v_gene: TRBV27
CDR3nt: TGTGCCAGCAGACCACTAGCGGGAGTCCATGAGCAGTTCTTC
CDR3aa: CASRPLAGVHEQFF

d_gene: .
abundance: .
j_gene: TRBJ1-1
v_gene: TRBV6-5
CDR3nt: TGTGCCAGCAGTCTAACTCGGGGGAACACTGAAGCTTTCTTT
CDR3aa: CASSLTRGNTEAFF

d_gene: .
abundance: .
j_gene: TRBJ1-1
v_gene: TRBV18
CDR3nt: TGTGCCACTCGGGGGGGGAACACTGAAGCTTTCTTT
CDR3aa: CATRGGNTEAFF

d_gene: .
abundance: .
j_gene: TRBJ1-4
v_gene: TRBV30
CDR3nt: TGTGCCTGGAGTGTACTGTCAACTAATGAAAAACTGTTTTTT
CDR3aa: CAWSVLSTNEKLFF

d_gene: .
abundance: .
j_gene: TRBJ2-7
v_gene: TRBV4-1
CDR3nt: TGCGCCAGCAGCCCACGGGACTTCTCCTACGAGCAGTACTTC
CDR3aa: CASSPRDFSYEQYF

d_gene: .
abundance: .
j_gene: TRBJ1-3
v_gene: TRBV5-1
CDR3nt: TGCGCCAGCAGCCCCACTTTAGGGGGTTCGGGAAACACCATATATTTT
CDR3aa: CASSPTLGGSGNTIYF

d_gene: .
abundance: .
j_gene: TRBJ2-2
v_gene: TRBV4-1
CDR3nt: TGCGCCAGCTTCCAACTCGGGGAGCTGTTTTTT
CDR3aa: CASFQLGELFF

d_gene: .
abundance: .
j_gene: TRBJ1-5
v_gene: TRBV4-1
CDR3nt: TGCGCCAGCAGCCATTTGAAGGGCAGCGGTCAGCCCCAGCATTTT
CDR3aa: CASSHLKGSGQPQHF

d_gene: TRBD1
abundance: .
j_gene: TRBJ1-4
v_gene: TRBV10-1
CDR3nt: TGCGCCAGCACCGGTGCGGGACAGGAGGATGAAAAACTGTTTTTT
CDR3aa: CASTGAGQEDEKLFF

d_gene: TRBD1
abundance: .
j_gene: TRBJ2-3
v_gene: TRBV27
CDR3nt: TGTGCCAGCAGTGCCCGACAGGGCACAGGTGGGGGAGATACGCAGTATTTT
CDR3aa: CASSARQGTGGGDTQYF

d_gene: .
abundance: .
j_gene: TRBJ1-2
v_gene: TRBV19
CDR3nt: TGTGCCAGCTCCGGCGACAGGCACTATGGCTACACCTTC
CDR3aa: CASSGDRHYGYTF

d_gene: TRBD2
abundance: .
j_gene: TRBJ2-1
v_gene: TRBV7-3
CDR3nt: TGTGCCAGCAGCGAAGCGGGAGGCTTCTCTAATGAGCAGTTCTTC
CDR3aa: CASSEAGGFSNEQFF

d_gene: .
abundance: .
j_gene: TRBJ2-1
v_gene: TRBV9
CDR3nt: TGTGCCAGCAGCGTGTCATTGCTGTTAACTCCTCTTAGTGAGCAGTTCTTC
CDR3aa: CASSVSLLLTPLSEQFF

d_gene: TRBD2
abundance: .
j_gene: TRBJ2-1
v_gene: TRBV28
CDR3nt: TGTGCCAGCAGCCAATCTAGCGGGGGGGACAATGAGCAGTTCTTC
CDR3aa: CASSQSSGGDNEQFF

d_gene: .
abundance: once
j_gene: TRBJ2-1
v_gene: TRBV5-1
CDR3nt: TGCGCCAGCAGCACGGGTAATGAGCAGTTCTTC
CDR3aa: CASSTGNEQFF

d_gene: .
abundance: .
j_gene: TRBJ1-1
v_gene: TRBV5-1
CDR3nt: TGCGCCAGCAGCTCCGATACAGGGTTCATGAACACTGAAGCTTTCTTT
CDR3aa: CASSSDTGFMNTEAFF

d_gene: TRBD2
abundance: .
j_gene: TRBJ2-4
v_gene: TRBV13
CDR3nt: TGTGCCAGCACCCCTAAGTGGGGCGGGGGGGAGAACATTCAGTACTTC
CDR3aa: CASTPKWGGGENIQYF

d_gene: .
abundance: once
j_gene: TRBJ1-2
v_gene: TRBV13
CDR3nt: TGTGCCAGCAGCTCGCGGGGGTGGACTAACTATGGCTACACCTTC
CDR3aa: CASSSRGWTNYGYTF

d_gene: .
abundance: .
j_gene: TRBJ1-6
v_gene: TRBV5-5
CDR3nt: TGTGCCAGCAGCTTAAGCGATAATTCACCCCTCCACTTT
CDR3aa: CASSLSDNSPLHF

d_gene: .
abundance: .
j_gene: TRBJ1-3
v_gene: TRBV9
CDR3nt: TGTGCCAGCAGCCCCGGACAGTACTCTGGAAACACCATATATTTT
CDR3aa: CASSPGQYSGNTIYF

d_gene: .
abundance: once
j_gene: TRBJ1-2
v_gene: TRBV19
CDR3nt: TGTGCCAGTAGTTTCGGCTATGGCTACACCTTC
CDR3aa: CASSFGYGYTF

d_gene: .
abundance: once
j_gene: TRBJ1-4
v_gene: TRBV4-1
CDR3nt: TGCGCCAGCAGCCATACCCAAATACAGGATAAACTGTTTTTT
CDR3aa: CASSHTQIQDKLFF

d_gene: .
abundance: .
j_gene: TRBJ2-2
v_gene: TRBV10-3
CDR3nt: TGTGCCATCAAGGCAGGGAACACCGGGGAGCTGTTTTTT
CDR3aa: CAIKAGNTGELFF

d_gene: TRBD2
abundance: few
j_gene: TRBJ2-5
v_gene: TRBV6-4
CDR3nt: TGTGCCAGCAGTCACGTCAGCGGGGGGCACCAAGAGACCCAGTACTTC
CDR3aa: CASSHVSGGHQETQYF

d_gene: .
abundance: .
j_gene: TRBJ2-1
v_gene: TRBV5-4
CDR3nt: TGTGCCAGCAGATCAGACGGGAGCTCCTACAATGAGCAGTTCTTC
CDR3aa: CASRSDGSSYNEQFF

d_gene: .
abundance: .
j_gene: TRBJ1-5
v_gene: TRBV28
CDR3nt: TGTGCCAGCAGAACCGGGGGGCCGTCACCAAATCAGCCCCAGCATTTT
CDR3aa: CASRTGGPSPNQPQHF